Each of the 24 T cell receptor beta chains below was sequenced from the same sample in a study of monozygotic twins with inflammatory bowel disease. TCRdb reprocessed the 5' RACE reads and stores each CDR3 protein as one record, lacking DNA. This repertoire comprises 170,000 or so distinct CDR3 sequences; its ten largest clones make up roughly 7%. Sequencing used blood. The receptors were gathered from a human donor with ulcerative colitis or Crohn's disease, or a healthy co-twin of an affected twin (not recorded which).

The chain carries TRBV6-2 or TRBV6-3 and TRBJ2-1; TCRdb's D gene call, TRBD1, goes unchecked for lack of DNA. CDR1 and CDR2 from the germline V gene are MNHEY and SVGEGT. The CDR3 contains 15 residues. This CDR3 is CASSEPGQGYNEQFF.

This sequence joins TRBV20-1 and TRBJ2-3. Germline V CDR1 and CDR2: DFQATT, SNEGSKA (reference sequence). The CDR3 runs to 13 residues. This CDR3 is CSAGPPSTDTQYF.

The rearrangement links TRBV6-1 to TRBJ2-2; TCRdb's D call, TRBD2, is unchecked because there is no DNA. The CDR3 covers 17 residues. CDR1 MNHNS and CDR2 SASEGT come from the germline V gene. This chain's CDR3 is CASTRTSGGADTGELFF.

The V gene is TRBV24-1, the J gene TRBJ1-2. The CDR3 consists of 14 residues. From germline, CDR1 is KGHDR and CDR2 SFDVKD. The CDR3 sequence: CATSDFDTSYGYTF.

The chain couples TRBV7-9 to TRBJ2-7; TCRdb indicates TRBD1, and absent DNA this call remains unverified. CDR3 size: 14 residues. Per germline, CDR1 SEHNR and CDR2 FQNEAQ (reference sequence). The CDR3: CASSLPGGPNEQYF.

The chain is built from TRBV7-3 and TRBJ1-2; the D call from TCRdb, TRBD1, cannot be confirmed without DNA. The CDR3 is made up of 15 amino acids. Germline V lookup: CDR1 SGHTA, CDR2 FQGTGA. CDR3 in amino acids: CASSSTGPYGYGYTF.

The chain uses TRBV20-1 and TRBJ2-3; without DNA, the TCRdb call of TRBD2 cannot be checked. The CDR3 totals 14 residues. Germline CDR1 DFQATT, CDR2 SNEGSKA (reference sequence). CDR3: CSARSWEGPDTQCF.

The chain couples TRBV27 to TRBJ2-7; the D call from TCRdb, TRBD1, cannot be confirmed without DNA. The CDR3 covers 13 residues. CDR1 and CDR2 from the germline V gene are MNHEY and SMNVEV (reference sequence). The CDR3: CASSFGTNYEQYF.

V usage is TRBV28 and J usage is TRBJ1-5; absent DNA, TCRdb's TRBD1 call cannot be checked. The germline CDR1 and CDR2 sequences are MDHEN and SYDVKM. The CDR3 runs 16 residues. The CDR3 region is CASSWGQGVRNQPQHF.

The J gene is TRBJ2-2, the V gene TRBV11-1; the TCRdb call, TRBD2, lacks DNA for checking. Germline V gene data show CDR1 as SGHAT and CDR2 as FQDESV (reference sequence). The CDR3 has 18 amino acids. The CDR3 loop reads CASSLPRVARSNTGELFF. Filled out from reference TRBV11-1 and TRBJ2-2, the complete variable domain reads EAEVAQSPRYKITEKSQAVAFWCDPISGHATLYWYRQILGQGPELLVQFQDESVVDDSQLPKDRFSAERLKGVDSTLKIQPAELGDSAMYLCASSLPRVARSNTGELFFGEGSRLTVL.

This sequence joins TRBV7-6 and TRBJ1-2; with no DNA, the TCRdb D assignment of TRBD1 cannot be verified. The germline V gene has CDR1 SGHVS and CDR2 FNYEAQ. CDR3 length: 15 residues. CDR3 in amino acids: CASSLDQGLGYGYTF.

The chain is built from TRBV18 and TRBJ2-5; TCRdb indicates TRBD1, and absent DNA this call remains unverified. The CDR3 runs to 16 residues. CDR1 KGHSH and CDR2 LQKENI come from the germline V gene. CDR3 residues: CASSPLRGHLQETQYF.

The CDR3 sequence: CSVGTLYNSPLHF. This chain joins TRBV20-1 and TRBJ1-6. This CDR3 spans 13 amino acids. Germline CDR1 and CDR2: DFQATT and SNEGSKA (reference sequence).

V gene TRBV27 combines with J gene TRBJ2-1; TCRdb designates TRBD2, a call that cannot be tested without DNA. Germline-derived CDR1 and CDR2 are MNHEY and SMNVEV (reference sequence). The CDR3 consists of 17 residues. The CDR3 is CASSSRRTWSSYNEQFF.

The chain recombines TRBV5-6 with TRBJ1-6. Germline CDR1 SGHDT, CDR2 YYEEEE. The CDR3 contains 15 residues. This CDR3 reads CASSLGRRNNSPLHF.

The rearrangement joins TRBV15 to TRBJ1-1; the TCRdb call, TRBD1, lacks DNA for checking. The V gene's germline CDR1 is LNHNV and CDR2 YYDKDF (reference sequence). This CDR3 has 15 residues. CDR3 in amino acids: CATSPHGQGATEAFF.

The V call is TRBV5-1, the J call TRBJ1-4. CDR1 and CDR2 from the germline V gene are SGHRS and YFSETQ. This CDR3 has 14 residues. The CDR3 sequence is CASRLDNFNKKLFF.

The gene calls are TRBV12-3 or TRBV12-4 and TRBJ2-6. CDR3 length equals 15 residues. The CDR3 is CASSLGLSGANVLTF.

The rearrangement joins TRBV5-1 to TRBJ2-7; TCRdb gives TRBD2 as the D gene, but with no DNA this cannot be confirmed. The CDR3 is made up of 16 amino acids. Per the germline V gene, CDR1 is SGHRS and CDR2 is YFSETQ. This CDR3 is CASSRRHSGGSYEQYF.

The V and J genes are TRBV6-1 and TRBJ1-2; the D gene TCRdb calls, TRBD1, cannot be checked with no DNA. The V gene's germline CDR1 is MNHNS and CDR2 SASEGT. CDR3 length: 15 residues. The CDR3 here is CASSTPLRGSYGYTF.

The chain couples TRBV5-4 to TRBJ2-7; the D call from TCRdb, TRBD2, cannot be confirmed without DNA. CDR1 SGHNT and CDR2 YYREEE come from the germline V gene (reference sequence). The CDR3 is made up of 16 amino acids. This chain's CDR3 is CASSTPARAGRVEQYF. Full variable domain (outside the CDR3, taken from reference TRBV5-4 and TRBJ2-7): ETGVTQSPTHLIKTRGQQVTLRCSSQSGHNTVSWYQQALGQGPQFIFQYYREEENGRGNFPPRFSGLQFPNYSSELNVNALELDDSALYLCASSTPARAGRVEQYFGPGTRLTVT.

V gene TRBV3-1 combines with J gene TRBJ2-2; TCRdb proposes TRBD2, but this gene call is untestable without DNA. CDR3 length equals 16 residues. Per germline, CDR1 LGHDT and CDR2 YNNKEL (reference sequence). The chain's CDR3 is CASSRRVAGNTGELFF.

The J gene is TRBJ1-3, the V gene TRBV7-2. The CDR3 has 15 residues. Per germline, CDR1 SGHTA and CDR2 FQGNSA. The CDR3 sequence: CGSSLGQRPGNTIYF.

V usage is TRBV9 and J usage is TRBJ2-7. The CDR3 covers 12 residues. Germline-derived CDR1 and CDR2 are SGDLS and YYNGEE. This CDR3 is CASSVGWGEQYF. The complete variable domain, with remaining parts taken from reference TRBV9 and TRBJ2-7, reads DSGVTQTPKHLITATGQRVTLRCSPRSGDLSVYWYQQSLDQGLQFLIQYYNGEERAKGNILERFSAQQFPDLHSELNLSSLELGDSALYFCASSVGWGEQYFGPGTRLTVT.